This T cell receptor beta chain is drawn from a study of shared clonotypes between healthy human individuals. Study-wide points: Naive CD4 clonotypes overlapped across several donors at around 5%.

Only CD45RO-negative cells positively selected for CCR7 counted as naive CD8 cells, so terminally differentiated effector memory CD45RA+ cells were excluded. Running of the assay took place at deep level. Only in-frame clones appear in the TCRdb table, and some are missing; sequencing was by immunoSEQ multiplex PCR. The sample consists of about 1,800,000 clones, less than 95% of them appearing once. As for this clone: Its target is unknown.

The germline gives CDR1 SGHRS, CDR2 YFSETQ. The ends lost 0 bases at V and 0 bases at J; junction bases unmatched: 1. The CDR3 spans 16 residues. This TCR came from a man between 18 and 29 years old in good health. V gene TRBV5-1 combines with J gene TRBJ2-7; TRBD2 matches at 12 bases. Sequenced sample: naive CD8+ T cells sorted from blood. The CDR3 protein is CASSLVLAGGSYEQYF. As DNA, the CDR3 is TGCGCCAGCAGCTTGGTACTAGCGGGGGGCTCCTACGAGCAGTACTTC.